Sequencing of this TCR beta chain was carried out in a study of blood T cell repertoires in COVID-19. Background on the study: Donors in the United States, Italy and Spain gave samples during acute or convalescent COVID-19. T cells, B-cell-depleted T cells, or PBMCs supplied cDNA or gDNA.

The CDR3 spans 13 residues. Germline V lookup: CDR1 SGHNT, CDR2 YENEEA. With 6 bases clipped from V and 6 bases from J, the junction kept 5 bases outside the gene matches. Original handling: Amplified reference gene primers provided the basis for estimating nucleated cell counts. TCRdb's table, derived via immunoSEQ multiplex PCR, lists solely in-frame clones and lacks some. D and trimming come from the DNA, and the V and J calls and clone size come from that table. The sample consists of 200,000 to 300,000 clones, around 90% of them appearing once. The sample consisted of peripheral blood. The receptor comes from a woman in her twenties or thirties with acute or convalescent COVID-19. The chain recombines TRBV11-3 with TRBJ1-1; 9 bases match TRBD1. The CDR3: CASSGQGTAEAFF. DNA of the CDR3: TGTGCCAGCAGTGGACAGGGGACCGCTGAAGCTTTCTTT.